The present entry profiles one T cell receptor (beta chain) with its context. Its antigen is not identified. This specimen comes from a study of T cells after yellow fever vaccination. Points from the study as a whole: Most clones from primary vaccination were detected again post-booster (about 96% CD4, approximately 90% CD8). Within FACS-sorted repertoires, abundant clonotypes contaminating from the bulk population could be present. Only a small proportion of the clonotypes turned up in both the CD4 and the CD8 compartments, likely arising from convergent recombination.

The authors made TCR cDNA by 5'RACE template switching, adding a universal primer site and UMIs. TCRdb reprocessed the 5' RACE reads via MiXCR and lists one record per CDR3 protein. Of around 360,000 distinct CDR3 sequences listed, approximately 10% are singletons. Trimming stripped 0 bases from V and 2 bases from J, with 11 bases between. CDR1 MNHEY and CDR2 SMNVEV come from the germline V gene (reference sequence). The CDR3 extends over 15 amino acids. The receptor's source is a man aged 18 to 29 who received the YFV17D yellow fever vaccine. This sequence joins TRBV27 and TRBJ2-7, with no clear D. Material: PBMCs, obtained on the day of the first yellow fever vaccination. CDR3 region: CASSLSRPAAYEQYV. In DNA form, the CDR3 reads TGTGCCAGCAGTTTATCGAGGCCGGCAGCCTACGAGCAGTACGTC.